The T cell receptor (beta chain) under discussion was sequenced for a study of OX40 agonist ivuxolimab in advanced cancers. Study-wide context: Participants averaged 60 years of age (range 23 to 79) and were 75% to 90% male. Eligibility rules accepted prior anti-PD-1, anti-PD-L1 or anti-CTLA-4 therapy, and around 40% had some.

The CDR3 covers 14 residues. Germline V gene data show CDR1 as SGHVS and CDR2 as FNYEAQ. V trimming: 8 bases; J trimming: 1 base; junction bases outside the gene matches: 8. To note about this clone: Antigen specificity is unknown.

Findings of the study overall: Some patients who did not respond also had low normalized T-cell clonal expansion. Among the lowest peripheral clonal expansion occurred in 0.1-3.0 mg/kg partial responders.

The method was immunoSEQ multiplex PCR; TCRdb's version includes in-frame clones alone and lacks a portion of them. The data show roughly 70,000 clones, roughly 85% seen once. The clonotype was recovered from an adult with an advanced solid tumor such as melanoma, head and neck, liver or kidney cancer. The chain links TRBV7-6 to TRBJ2-7, with 7 bases fitting TRBD1. The material was CD4+ or CD8+ T cells sorted from blood, obtained in a trial of the OX40 agonist ivuxolimab. The CDR3 loop is CASGPRTGSYEQYF. The DNA for the CDR3 is TGTGCCAGCGGTCCGAGGACAGGATCCTACGAGCAGTACTTC.